Each of the 18 T cell receptor beta chains below was sequenced from the same sample in a study of blood T cell repertoires in COVID-19. Assay used: immunoSEQ multiplex PCR; TCRdb lists only in-frame clones, some missing. This sample has around 94,000 clones, with about 90% found just once. Sequences were obtained from peripheral blood. These receptors all stem from a man younger than 30 with acute or convalescent COVID-19.

The chain has TRBV24-1 and TRBJ2-1; 12 bases agree with TRBD2. This CDR3 is 17 amino acids long. After removal of 4 bases from V and 7 bases from J, the junction contained 10 bases not matched to a gene. Per germline, CDR1 KGHDR and CDR2 SFDVKD. CDR3 in DNA: TGTGCCACCAGTGACCCTTCTAGCGGGGGGGCGGGTAATGAGCAGTTCTTC. Translating gives CATSDPSSGGAGNEQFF.

J is TRBJ1-4 and V is TRBV2; 7 bases line up with TRBD1. The CDR3 consists of 14 residues. Trimming cost V 7 bases and J 7 bases; bases outside gene matches: 9. Per the germline V gene, CDR1 is SNHLY and CDR2 is FYNNEI. The CDR3 DNA reads TGTGCCAGCAACCGGGACAGAGCCGCTGAAAAACTGTTTTTT. It translates to CASNRDRAAEKLFF.

CDR3 region: CASSFATGGNYGYTF. CDR3 DNA sequence: TGTGCCAGCAGCTTCGCGACCGGAGGAAACTATGGCTACACCTTC. V and J are TRBV7-2 and TRBJ1-2; D unresolved. Germline assignment: CDR1 SGHTA and CDR2 FQGNSA. The CDR3 is 15 amino acids. The V and J ends lost 3 bases and 2 bases respectively, with 13 bases between them.

This clone appeared a few times. The CDR3 DNA sequence: TGTGCCAGCCGACAGGGTGGTGAGCAGTACTTC. It specifies CASRQGGEQYF. The chain recombines TRBV6-5 with TRBJ2-7; TRBD1 matches at 7 bases. Germline trimming cut 8 bases from V and 7 bases from J; bases unmatched to any gene: 5. There are 11 residues in the CDR3. Germline assignment: CDR1 MNHEY and CDR2 SVGAGI.

The chain recombines TRBV7-9 with TRBJ1-2, with D possibly being TRBD1 (6 bases). From germline, CDR1 is SEHNR and CDR2 FQNEAQ (reference sequence). This CDR3 has 15 residues. The V end was cut by 3 bases, the J end by 2 bases, with 13 bases between. The CDR3 spells CASSFSLQGNYGYTF. The CDR3 coding sequence is TGTGCCAGCAGCTTCAGTTTACAGGGAAACTATGGCTACACCTTC.

J is TRBJ1-6 and V is TRBV11-2; weak D call: TRBD1 (5 bases). This CDR3 is built from 17 residues. Trimming stripped 5 bases from V and 7 bases from J, with 21 bases between. Germline V CDR1 and CDR2: SGHAT, FQNNGV. The CDR3 DNA is TGTGCCAGCAGCCTATCGGGGGGAAGGAATGGCAATTCACCCCTCCACTTT. Translated: CASSLSGGRNGNSPLHF.

CDR3 protein: CASSARPSRVEAFF. CDR3 nucleotides: TGTGCCAGCAGCGCTCGACCTAGCAGAGTTGAAGCTTTCTTT. J is TRBJ1-1 and V is TRBV9; D remains ambiguous. Trimming removed 3 bases from V and 7 bases from J, with 16 bases in between. The CDR3 is 14 amino acids. Germline CDR1 is SGDLS and CDR2 is YYNGEE. The variable domain in full, with the rest retrieved from reference TRBV9 and TRBJ1-1, is DSGVTQTPKHLITATGQRVTLRCSPRSGDLSVYWYQQSLDQGLQFLIQYYNGEERAKGNILERFSAQQFPDLHSELNLSSLELGDSALYFCASSARPSRVEAFFGQGTRLTVV.

The rearrangement joins TRBV7-9 to TRBJ2-3; 10 nucleotides align to TRBD2. The trim removed 4 bases at V and 2 bases at J, leaving 12 bases unmatched. Germline CDR1 reads SEHNR; CDR2 reads FQNEAQ (reference sequence). The CDR3 totals 18 residues. CDR3 sequence reads: CASSSLESSGSDTDTQYF. The CDR3 region has the DNA TGTGCCAGCAGCTCCCTAGAGTCTAGCGGGAGCGACACAGATACGCAGTATTTT. Filled out from reference TRBV7-9 and TRBJ2-3, the complete variable domain reads DTGVSQNPRHKITKRGQNVTFRCDPISEHNRLYWYRQTLGQGPEFLTYFQNEAQLEKSRLLSDRFSAERPKGSFSTLEIQRTEQGDSAMYLCASSSLESSGSDTDTQYFGPGTRLTVL.

The chain employs TRBV7-9 and TRBJ1-2; 8 nucleotides line up with TRBD1. The J segment lost 5 bases and the V segment lost 5 bases, leaving 13 bases of the junction unmatched. CDR3 length: 16 amino acids. Germline assignment: CDR1 SEHNR and CDR2 FQNEAQ (reference sequence). The CDR3 spells CASSNRPGQAAYGYTF. The CDR3 region has the DNA TGTGCCAGCAGCAATAGACCGGGACAGGCAGCTTATGGCTACACCTTC.

The chain carries TRBV19 and TRBJ1-2; D unclear. CDR1 and CDR2 (germline): LNHDA, SQIVND (reference sequence). The ends were cut back, 7 bases at V and 2 bases at J, with 5 bases in the middle. This CDR3 has 11 residues. For the CDR3, the DNA is TGTGCCAGTAAAACAAACTATGGCTACACCTTC. Translating it yields CASKTNYGYTF.

The chain joins TRBV18 to TRBJ1-4; 7 bases line up with TRBD1. Germline trimming cut 4 bases from V and 2 bases from J; bases unmatched to any gene: 4. Germline values: CDR1 KGHSH, CDR2 LQKENI. This CDR3 comprises 15 residues. For the CDR3, the DNA is TGTGCCAGCTCACGAGACAGGGTCACTAATGAAAAACTGTTTTTT. Its translation is CASSRDRVTNEKLFF.

This chain links TRBV7-6 with TRBJ1-3, with 7 bases aligning to TRBD1. Germline loops: CDR1 SGHVS, CDR2 FNYEAQ. Germline trimming cut 1 base from V and 0 bases from J; bases unmatched to any gene: 6. The CDR3 runs to 17 residues. This CDR3 is CASSLVAGGSSGNTIYF. The CDR3 coding sequence is TGTGCCAGCAGCTTAGTCGCAGGGGGGAGCTCTGGAAACACCATATATTTT.

The chain uses TRBV5-8 and TRBJ2-2; no firm D call. Per the germline V gene, CDR1 is SGHTS and CDR2 is YDEGEE. This CDR3 is built from 12 residues. V was cut by 0 bases and J by 6 bases, with 3 bases left in between. CDR3 amino acids: CASSLAAGELFF. CDR3 sequence (DNA): TGTGCCAGCAGCTTGGCCGCCGGGGAGCTGTTTTTT.

This sequence joins TRBV19 and TRBJ1-2; D gene ambiguous. The V gene's germline CDR1 is LNHDA and CDR2 SQIVND (reference sequence). V lost 7 bases and J lost 1, with 10 bases in between. The CDR3 runs 13 residues. The DNA of the CDR3 is TGTGCCAGTAACGCACTTTATAACTATGGCTACACCTTC. It yields the protein CASNALYNYGYTF. The complete variable domain, with remaining parts taken from reference TRBV19 and TRBJ1-2, reads DGGITQSPKYLFRKEGQNVTLSCEQNLNHDAMYWYRQDPGQGLRLIYYSQIVNDFQKGDIAEGYSVSREKKESFPLTVTSAQKNPTAFYLCASNALYNYGYTFGSGTRLTVV.

The genes are TRBV7-7 and TRBJ2-7; possibly TRBD1 for D (5 bases). V was pared by 1 base and J by 1 base, with 14 bases between. Germline V lookup: CDR1 SSHAT, CDR2 FNYEAQ (reference sequence). The CDR3 runs 16 residues. The CDR3 DNA reads as TGTGCCAGCAGCTTAGGGATAAATGACAGATCCTACGAGCAGTACTTC. Its translation is CASSLGINDRSYEQYF.

This chain connects TRBV27 to TRBJ1-5; D remains ambiguous. Trimming took off 5 bases at V and 7 bases at J, with 3 bases between the two ends. This CDR3 contains 10 residues. CDR1 and CDR2 from the germline V gene are MNHEY and SMNVEV (reference sequence). The CDR3 protein is CASSLQPQHF. CDR3 DNA: TGTGCCAGCAGTCTCCAGCCCCAGCATTTT.

The chain joins TRBV10-1 to TRBJ1-5; no clear D gene. Looked up from germline, CDR1 is WNHNN and CDR2 is SYGVQD (reference sequence). The V and J ends lost 5 bases and 4 bases respectively, with 12 bases between them. The CDR3 totals 14 residues. CDR3 nucleotides: TGCGCCAGCAGTACGGGGTTTGGAAATCAGCCCCAGCATTTT. Encoded protein: CASSTGFGNQPQHF.

The gene calls are TRBV5-5 and TRBJ2-1; 8 nucleotides agree with TRBD2. Germline V gene sequence: CDR1 SGHKS, CDR2 YYEKEE (reference sequence). This CDR3 contains 16 residues. V was pared by 1 base and J by 7 bases, with 10 bases of the junction left unmatched. The CDR3 region has the DNA TGTGCCAGCAGCTTGCGGGAGCGGGAGTGGACGAATGAGCAGTTCTTC. Protein sequence: CASSLREREWTNEQFF.